This TCR beta chain was retrieved from a study of T-cell memory formation after mild COVID-19. As for the study in general: The study found TCR clusters largely donor specific.

This clonotype was seen a few times. Its antigen is as yet unknown. Findings and limits, study-wide: Contracting clones, day 15 to 85, had balanced CD4/CD8, and later expanders favored CD4+.

The CDR3 extends over 18 amino acids. Per the germline V gene, CDR1 is MGHRA and CDR2 is YSYEKL. The V and J ends lost 0 bases and 7 bases, in that order; junction bases with no gene match: 14. 5'RACE, which relied on constant-segment primers, yielded TCR alpha and TCR beta cDNA libraries carrying sample barcodes and UMIs. TCRdb used MiXCR to reprocess the 5' RACE reads, holding one entry per CDR3 protein. The sample has around 450,000 distinct CDR3 sequences; 15% to 20% are singletons. This TCR derives from an adult woman who had mild COVID-19 (a few samples of this study predate the infection). Cell type and time point are not known. V gene TRBV4-1 combines with J gene TRBJ2-1, with 8 bases aligning to TRBD1. What was sequenced was PBMCs or a T cell subset sorted from them (not recorded which). The CDR3 here is CASSQDRHRGSSVNEQFF. CDR3 in DNA: TGCGCCAGCAGCCAAGATAGGCACAGGGGGTCCTCAGTTAATGAGCAGTTCTTC.